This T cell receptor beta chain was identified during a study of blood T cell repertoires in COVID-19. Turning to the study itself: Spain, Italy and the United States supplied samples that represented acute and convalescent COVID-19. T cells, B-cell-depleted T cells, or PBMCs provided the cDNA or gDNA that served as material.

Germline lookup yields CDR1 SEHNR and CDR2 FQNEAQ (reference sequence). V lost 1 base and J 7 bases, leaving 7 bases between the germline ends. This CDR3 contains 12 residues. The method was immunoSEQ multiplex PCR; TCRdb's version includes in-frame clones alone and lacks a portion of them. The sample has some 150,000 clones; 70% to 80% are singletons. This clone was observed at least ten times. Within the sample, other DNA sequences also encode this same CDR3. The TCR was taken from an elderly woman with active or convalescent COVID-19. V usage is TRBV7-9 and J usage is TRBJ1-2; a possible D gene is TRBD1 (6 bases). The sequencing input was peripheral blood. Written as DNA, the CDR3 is TGTGCCAGCAGCTTAGGACAGGTTGGCTACACCTTC. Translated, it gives CASSLGQVGYTF.